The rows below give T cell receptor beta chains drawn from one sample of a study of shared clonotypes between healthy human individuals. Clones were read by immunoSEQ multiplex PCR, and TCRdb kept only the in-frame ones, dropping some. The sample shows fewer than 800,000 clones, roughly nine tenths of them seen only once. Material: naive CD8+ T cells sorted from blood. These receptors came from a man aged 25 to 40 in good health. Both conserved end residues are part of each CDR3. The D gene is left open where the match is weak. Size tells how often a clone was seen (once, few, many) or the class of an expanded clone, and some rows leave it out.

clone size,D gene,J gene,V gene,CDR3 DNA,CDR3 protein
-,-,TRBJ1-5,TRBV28,TGTGCCAGCAGTTTAGTTCGGAGTAGCAATCAGCCCCAGCATTTT,CASSLVRSSNQPQHF
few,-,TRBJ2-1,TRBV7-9,TGTGCCAGCAGCTCTAATAGACAGGATTTGGGTGAGCAGTTCTTC,CASSSNRQDLGEQFF
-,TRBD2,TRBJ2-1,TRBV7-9,TGTGCCAGCAGCAATGGACTAGCGGGAGATGATGAGCAGTTCTTC,CASSNGLAGDDEQFF
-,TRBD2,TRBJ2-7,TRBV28,TGTGCCAGCAGTTCCCCGTTAGCGGGAGACTCCTACGAGCAGTACTTC,CASSSPLAGDSYEQYF
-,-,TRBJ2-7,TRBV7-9,TGTGCCAGCAGCTCCGGGACCTACGAGCAGTACTTC,CASSSGTYEQYF
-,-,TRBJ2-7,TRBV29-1,TGCAGCGTTGAAAAGCAGGACCCCTACGAGCAGTACTTC,CSVEKQDPYEQYF
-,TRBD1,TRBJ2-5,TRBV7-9,TGTGCCAGCAGCCCAGGACAGGGGGCGAGGGTCCAAGAGACCCAGTACTTC,CASSPGQGARVQETQYF
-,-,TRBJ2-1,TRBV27,TGTGCCAGCAGTTTAGCTAGCCACAATGAGCAGTTCTTC,CASSLASHNEQFF
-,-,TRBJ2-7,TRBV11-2,TGTGCCAGCAGCTTACACGACGCCTACGAGCAGTACTTC,CASSLHDAYEQYF
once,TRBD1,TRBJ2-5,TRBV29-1,TGCAGCGTTGATCAAACAGGGGGCTTTGAGACCCAGTACTTC,CSVDQTGGFETQYF
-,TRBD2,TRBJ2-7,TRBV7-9,TGTGCCAGCAGCCCAAGACTAGCCCACGAGCAGTACTTC,CASSPRLAHEQYF
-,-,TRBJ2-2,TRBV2,TGTGCCAGCAGTGGGGCTGACTCCGCCACCGGGGAGCTGTTTTTT,CASSGADSATGELFF
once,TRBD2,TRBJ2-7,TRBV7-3,TGTGCCAGCAGCTTGGCTAGCGGATGGGCCTACGAGCAGTACTTC,CASSLASGWAYEQYF
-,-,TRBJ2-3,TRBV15,TGTGCCACCAAACCGGGGGTCACAGATACGCAGTATTTT,CATKPGVTDTQYF
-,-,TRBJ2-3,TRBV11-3,TGTGCCAGCAGCCCGGGGGACTCGAAAGATACGCAGTATTTT,CASSPGDSKDTQYF
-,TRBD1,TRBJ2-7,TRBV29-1,TGCAGCGGCGCCGGGACAGGGGAGGCCGAGCAGTACTTC,CSGAGTGEAEQYF
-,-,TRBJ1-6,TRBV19,TGTGCCAGTAGTACTCACCAGAGCTCCTATAATTCACCCCTCCACTTT,CASSTHQSSYNSPLHF
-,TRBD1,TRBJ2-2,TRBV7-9,TGTGCCAGCAGCTTAGTCGGGACAGAGAACACCGGGGAGCTGTTTTTT,CASSLVGTENTGELFF
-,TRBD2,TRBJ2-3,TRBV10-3,TGTGCCAGTAGCGGGAGTAGTACAGATACGCAGTATTTT,CASSGSSTDTQYF
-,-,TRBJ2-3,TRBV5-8,TGTGCCAGCAGCCCGGCCGGTTCTAGCACAGATACGCAGTATTTT,CASSPAGSSTDTQYF
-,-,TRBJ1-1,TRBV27,TGTGCCAGCAGTTTTTATCAGGGGTCTGAAGCTTTCTTT,CASSFYQGSEAFF
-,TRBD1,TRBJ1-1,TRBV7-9,TGTGCCAGCAGCAGCCCCGGGACAGGGAACACTGAAGCTTTCTTT,CASSSPGTGNTEAFF
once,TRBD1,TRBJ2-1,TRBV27,TGTGCCAGCAGTTTTCTCTCATCAGGGGGCCCGAACAATGAGCAGTTCTTC,CASSFLSSGGPNNEQFF
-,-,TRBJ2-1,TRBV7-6,TGTGCCAGCAGCGAGTGGACGACGGACAATGAGCAGTTCTTC,CASSEWTTDNEQFF
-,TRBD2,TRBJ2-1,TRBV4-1,TGCGCCAGCAGCGGACTAGGGGATGAGCAGTTCTTC,CASSGLGDEQFF
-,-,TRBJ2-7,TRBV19,TGTGCCAGTAGTATAGGCCCCTACGAGCAGTACTTC,CASSIGPYEQYF
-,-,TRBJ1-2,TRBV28,TGTGCCAGCAGTCCAGTGGGGGGGTATTACTATGGCTACACCTTC,CASSPVGGYYYGYTF
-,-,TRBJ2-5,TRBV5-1,TGCGCCAGCAGCTTCGACGAGACCCAGTACTTC,CASSFDETQYF
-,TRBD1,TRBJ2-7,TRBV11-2,TGTGCCAGCAGCTTAAGCCCAGGGAACAGGGGGAACGAGCAGTACTTC,CASSLSPGNRGNEQYF
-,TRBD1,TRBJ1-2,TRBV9,TGTGCCAGCGAAGGGACAGGGAACGGCTACACCTTC,CASEGTGNGYTF
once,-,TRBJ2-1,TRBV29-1,TGCAGCGTTCCCCAGGGATACAATGAGCAGTTCTTC,CSVPQGYNEQFF
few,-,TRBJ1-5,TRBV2,TGTGCCAGCTCCAGGAGCAATCAGCCCCAGCATTTT,CASSRSNQPQHF
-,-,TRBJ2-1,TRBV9,TGTGCCAGCAGCGTAGGTGGGAGTCCCACCTACAATGAGCAGTTCTTC,CASSVGGSPTYNEQFF
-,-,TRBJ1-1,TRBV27,TGTGCCAGCAGTTTAGCCGGGGCCGAAGCTTTCTTT,CASSLAGAEAFF
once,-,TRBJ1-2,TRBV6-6,TGTGCCAGCAGTTACTCAGGACCCGGCTATGGCTACACCTTC,CASSYSGPGYGYTF
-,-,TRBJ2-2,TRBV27,TGTGCCAGCAGTTTACTAAAAAGATACCCCGGGGAGCTGTTTTTT,CASSLLKRYPGELFF
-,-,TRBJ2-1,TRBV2,TGTGCCAGCCCCAGGGGGGGTTCCTACAATGAGCAGTTCTTC,CASPRGGSYNEQFF
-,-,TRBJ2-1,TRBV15,TGTGCCACCAGCAGAGACTACAATGAGCAGTTCTTC,CATSRDYNEQFF
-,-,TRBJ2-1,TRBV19,TGTGCCAGTAGCCGGGGACTGACAAAACCCTACAATGAGCAGTTCTTC,CASSRGLTKPYNEQFF
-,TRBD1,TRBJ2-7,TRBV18,TGTGCCAGCTCACCACCACGGGGGACAGGGGAGGGTTCCTACGAGCAGTACTTC,CASSPPRGTGEGSYEQYF
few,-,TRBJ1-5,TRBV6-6,TGTGCCAGCAGTTACACTTATAGCAATCAGCCCCAGCATTTT,CASSYTYSNQPQHF
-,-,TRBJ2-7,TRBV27,TGTGCCAGCAGCCCCTTGGCAACCCTCAACGAGCAGTACTTC,CASSPLATLNEQYF
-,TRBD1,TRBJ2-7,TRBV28,TGTGCCAGCAGTTTAGGGACAGGGTTGGGGGAGCAGTACTTC,CASSLGTGLGEQYF
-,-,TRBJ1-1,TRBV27,TGTGCCAGCAGTTTAGGAAGGAACACTGAAGCTTTCTTT,CASSLGRNTEAFF
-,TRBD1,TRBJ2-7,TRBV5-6,TGTGCCAGCAGCACCAATCGGCAGGGGGCAGGCAGCGAGCAGTACTTC,CASSTNRQGAGSEQYF
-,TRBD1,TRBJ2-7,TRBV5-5,TGTGCCAGCAGCTCACCCACCGGGACAGGCGGATTATACGAGCAGTACTTC,CASSSPTGTGGLYEQYF
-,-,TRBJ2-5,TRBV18,TGTGCCAGCTCACCACCTCATACGGCACAAGAGACCCAGTACTTC,CASSPPHTAQETQYF
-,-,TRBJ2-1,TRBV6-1,TGTGCCAGCATATCGACAACGCGGTTCTTC,CASISTTRFF
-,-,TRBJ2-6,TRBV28,TGTGCCAGCAGCCGACAGGCAAACTCTGGGGCCAACGTCCTGACTTTC,CASSRQANSGANVLTF
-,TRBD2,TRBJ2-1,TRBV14,TGTGCCAGCAGCCAAACGGCATTAGCGGGAGCTAACAATGAGCAGTTCTTC,CASSQTALAGANNEQFF
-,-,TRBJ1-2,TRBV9,TGTGCCAGCAGCGTAGCAGACAGTCCGGCTGGTGGCTACACCTTC,CASSVADSPAGGYTF